Shown below are 21 T cell receptor beta chains from a single sample sequenced in a study of blood T cell repertoires in COVID-19. Sequenced by immunoSEQ multiplex PCR; TCRdb stores in-frame clones only, minus some. The data show around 50,000 clones, 88% seen once. Input material: peripheral blood. The receptors come from a middle-aged man with active COVID-19.

This clone appeared once. The chain couples TRBV9 to TRBJ2-2; 10 bases map to TRBD2. The J segment lost 4 bases and the V segment lost 3 bases, leaving 3 bases of the junction unmatched. CDR1 and CDR2 from the germline V gene are SGDLS and YYNGEE. This CDR3 is built from 15 residues. The CDR3 DNA reads as TGTGCCAGCAGCGGTTCTAGCGGGGGCACCGGGGAGCTGTTTTTT. It codes for CASSGSSGGTGELFF.

The rearrangement uses TRBV19 and TRBJ2-7, with D unresolved. The germline V and J ends were trimmed by 6 bases and 3 bases, with 21 bases remaining between them. Germline V lookup: CDR1 LNHDA, CDR2 SQIVND (reference sequence). The CDR3 has 16 residues. CDR3 nucleotides: TGTGCCAGTAGCCGATTCAGTTACGGAGAAAGCTACGAGCAGTACTTC. Its translation is CASSRFSYGESYEQYF.

The rearrangement uses TRBV30 and TRBJ2-1, with a weak D call TRBD2 (5 bases). Germline V lookup: CDR1 GTSNPN, CDR2 SVGIG (reference sequence). This CDR3 has 13 amino acids. The V and J ends lost 4 bases and 6 bases respectively, with 13 bases between them. As DNA, the CDR3 is TGTGCCTGGACTCTAGCCCTAGTCAATGAGCAGTTCTTC. As protein: CAWTLALVNEQFF.

The chain is built from TRBV12-3 or TRBV12-4 and TRBJ2-1; tentatively, D is TRBD1 (5 bases). The CDR3 covers 12 residues. Between the trimmed V and J ends, which lost 4 bases and 9 bases, there was a span of 10 bases. The CDR3 nucleotides read TGTGCCAGCAGTTCCAGGGATGGTGAGCAGTTCTTC. This sequence encodes CASSSRDGEQFF.

The rearrangement uses TRBV10-2 and TRBJ2-7, with D possibly TRBD1 on 6 matching bases. V was trimmed by 4 bases and J by 4 bases, leaving 14 bases between them. CDR3 length: 14 amino acids. Germline V gene lookup returns CDR1 WSHSY and CDR2 SAAADI. Here the CDR3 DNA reads TGCGCCAGCAGTGGGGACATCGTTAGGTACGAGCAGTACTTC. Its translation: CASSGDIVRYEQYF.

The CDR3 DNA is TGTGCCAGCAGCCGGCGACAGGGAGAGACCCAGTACTTC. Encoded protein: CASSRRQGETQYF. The chain employs TRBV7-6 and TRBJ2-5; TRBD1 aligns across 7 bases. Germline-derived CDR1 and CDR2 are SGHVS and FNYEAQ. The CDR3 is made up of 13 amino acids. V shed 5 bases, J shed 4 bases, and the junction held 4 bases outside the gene matches.

The V call is TRBV4-2, the J call TRBJ2-3, with TRBD2 identical over 8 bases. V lost 0 bases, J lost 0 bases, and 5 bases stayed unmatched. From germline, CDR1 is LGHNA and CDR2 YNFKEQ. The CDR3 totals 17 residues. The CDR3 spells CASSQDEAGDSTDTQYF. CDR3 nucleotides: TGTGCCAGCAGCCAAGATGAAGCGGGGGATAGCACAGATACGCAGTATTTT.

V usage is TRBV6-5 and J usage is TRBJ1-2, with D possibly being TRBD1 (5 bases). Germline lookup yields CDR1 MNHEY and CDR2 SVGAGI. Trimming left V 2 bases short and J 4 bases short, with 14 bases between. The CDR3 covers 15 residues. CDR3 DNA: TGTGCCAGCAGTTACGAGTGGGGGGAGAGCTATGGCTACACCTTC. Protein sequence: CASSYEWGESYGYTF.

The chain joins TRBV28 to TRBJ1-1; 8 bases align to TRBD1. J gave up 9 bases and V 4 bases, and 4 bases lay outside the gene matches. This CDR3 spans 12 amino acids. Germline V gene data show CDR1 as MDHEN and CDR2 as SYDVKM. CDR3 DNA: TGTGCCAGCAGTTCGGACAGGGAGAAAGCTTTCTTT. Its protein is CASSSDREKAFF.

The chain uses TRBV27 and TRBJ2-1, with D unclear. Deletions cut 3 bases from V and 5 bases from J, with 8 bases between. This CDR3 contains 13 residues. Looked up from germline, CDR1 is MNHEY and CDR2 is SMNVEV (reference sequence). The CDR3 coding sequence is TGTGCCAGCAGTTTGAGTTCTAACAATGAGCAGTTCTTC. Translated: CASSLSSNNEQFF.

The V call is TRBV6-6, the J call TRBJ1-2; the match to TRBD1 covers 9 bases. The CDR3 spans 14 residues. Germline CDR1 and CDR2: MNHNY and SVGAGI (reference sequence). J was trimmed by 8 bases and V by 0 bases; bases with no gene match: 4. In nucleotides, the CDR3 is TGTGCCAGCAGTTACTCGGGACAGGGAAGAGGCTACACCTTC. Its protein is CASSYSGQGRGYTF.

The chain has TRBV10-3 and TRBJ2-1, with D possibly TRBD2 on 5 matching bases. Germline-derived CDR1 and CDR2 are ENHRY and SYGVKD. Trimming cost V 6 bases and J 8 bases, with 14 bases left between them. The CDR3 length is 13 residues. In DNA, the CDR3 is TGTGCCATCAGCTCGAGGAAGAGGGATGAGCAGTTCTTC. Protein product: CAISSRKRDEQFF.

The genes are TRBV28 and TRBJ2-1; the match to TRBD2 covers 13 bases. Trimming removed 7 bases from V and 6 bases from J; junction bases left unmatched: 9. Germline loops: CDR1 MDHEN, CDR2 SYDVKM. The CDR3 length is 16 residues. CDR3 coding DNA: TGTGCCAGCACCCTTCAACTAGCGGGGGGGCGCAATGAGCAGTTCTTC. Translation: CASTLQLAGGRNEQFF.

The gene calls are TRBV6-6 and TRBJ1-1, with 7 bases aligning to TRBD1. The CDR3 is 14 amino acids. From germline, CDR1 is MNHNY and CDR2 SVGAGI (reference sequence). The J segment lost 10 bases and the V segment lost 6 bases, leaving 14 bases of the junction unmatched. For the CDR3, the DNA is TGTGCCAGCAGCAAGCCCGGACAGGAGACACCAGCTTTCTTT. This translates into CASSKPGQETPAFF.

CDR3 sequence: CASSLALAGGYEQYF. CDR3 bases: TGTGCCAGCAGCTTAGCCCTGGCAGGGGGCTACGAGCAGTACTTC. V and J are TRBV7-6 and TRBJ2-7; 7 bases are shared with TRBD1. Germline V gene lookup returns CDR1 SGHVS and CDR2 FNYEAQ. Trimming at V came to 0 bases and at J to 3 bases, leaving 5 bases not matched to a gene. The length of the CDR3 is 15 residues. Complete variable domain (other parts from reference TRBV7-6 and TRBJ2-7): GAGVSQSPRYKVTKRGQDVALRCDPISGHVSLYWYRQALGQGPEFLTYFNYEAQQDKSGLPNDRFSAERPEGSISTLTIQRTEQRDSAMYRCASSLALAGGYEQYFGPGTRLTVT.

The chain links TRBV9 to TRBJ2-5, with 8 bases lining up with TRBD1. J gave up 4 bases and V 4 bases, and 9 bases lay outside the gene matches. Germline lookup yields CDR1 SGDLS and CDR2 YYNGEE. This CDR3 is 15 amino acids long. CDR3 nucleotides: TGTGCCAGCAGCTTCTACGGACAGGGAAGAGAGACCCAGTACTTC. It is translated as CASSFYGQGRETQYF.

This sequence joins TRBV6-6 and TRBJ2-1; 8 bases agree with TRBD1. CDR1 MNHNY and CDR2 SVGAGI come from the germline V gene (reference sequence). V was clipped by 6 bases and J by 2 bases; unmatched bases: 6. The length of the CDR3 is 15 residues. The CDR3 DNA reads as TGTGCCAGCAGACCCCCAGGGGGCGCCTACAATGAGCAGTTCTTC. It translates to CASRPPGGAYNEQFF.

The chain is built from TRBV5-4 and TRBJ1-3; 7 bases line up with TRBD1. The trim removed 0 bases at V and 7 bases at J, leaving 1 base unmatched. Per the germline V gene, CDR1 is SGHNT and CDR2 is YYREEE (reference sequence). This CDR3 is built from 13 residues. The CDR3 is CASSLDRGNTIYF. CDR3 sequence (DNA): TGTGCCAGCAGCTTGGACAGGGGTAACACCATATATTTT.

This chain joins TRBV7-8 and TRBJ2-2, with 8 bases aligning to TRBD1. With 3 bases clipped from V and 1 base from J, the junction kept 4 bases outside the gene matches. In germline, CDR1 is SGHVS, CDR2 FQNEAQ. The CDR3 is 16 amino acids. CDR3 amino acids: CASSFMDRVNTGELFF. The CDR3 nucleotides read TGTGCCAGCAGCTTCATGGACAGGGTGAACACCGGGGAGCTGTTTTTT.

The chain carries TRBV18 and TRBJ2-7; D may be TRBD2 (6 bases). CDR3 length: 15 residues. Germline assignment: CDR1 KGHSH and CDR2 LQKENI. V was pared by 6 bases and J by 1 base, with 16 bases between. For the CDR3, the DNA is TGTGCCAGCTCGCGAGGGCTAGCGAAGTCCTACGAGCAGTACTTC. This encodes CASSRGLAKSYEQYF.

This clone was counted once. The chain couples TRBV19 to TRBJ2-7; TRBD1 agrees at 8 bases. The V segment lost 5 bases and the J segment 2 bases; nucleotides outside the gene matches: 5. This CDR3 region has 14 residues. Germline CDR1 reads LNHDA; CDR2 reads SQIVND (reference sequence). The DNA of the CDR3 is TGTGCCAGTAGTCCACAGGGGGGCCCCTACGAGCAGTACTTC. This gives the protein CASSPQGGPYEQYF.